This T cell receptor (beta chain) was retrieved from a study of blood T cell repertoires in COVID-19. Study overall: Collection of acute and convalescent COVID-19 samples took place in the United States, Italy and Spain. PBMCs, B-cell-depleted T cells, or T cells provided the cDNA or gDNA that made up the material.

In the authors' methods: Amplifying reference gene primers gave estimates of nucleated cell counts. Some clones are missing from TCRdb's copy, which holds only in-frame ones; the method was immunoSEQ multiplex PCR. The V and J calls and clone size come from that table; D and trimming were worked out from the DNA. The sample lists 120,000 to 150,000 clones; over 80% were seen once. Germline V CDR1 and CDR2: ENHRY, SYGVKD. Losses at the gene ends were 5 bases for V and 7 bases for J; bases not matched to a gene: 6. The CDR3 loop spans 14 amino acids. The sequencing input was peripheral blood. The chain employs TRBV10-3 and TRBJ2-1; 9 nucleotides agree with TRBD1. This receptor was identified in a woman aged 40-49 years with active or convalescent COVID-19. In nucleotides, the CDR3 is TGTGCCATCAGTTACAGGGGGCAGGGGAATGAGCAGTTCTTC. Residues: CAISYRGQGNEQFF.